The following is a TCR beta chain sequence with its context. This sample was included in a study of blood T cell repertoires in COVID-19. Overall study context: Some COVID-19 samples were acute and others convalescent; all came from the United States, Italy and Spain. PBMCs, B-cell-depleted T cells, or T cells were the source of the cDNA or gDNA that made up the material.

Germline CDR1 and CDR2: KGHSH and LQKENI. V lost 0 bases, J lost 0 bases, and 9 bases lay in between. The CDR3 covers 17 residues. Original handling: Estimates of nucleated cell counts were drawn from the amplification of reference gene primers. Repertoires were generated with immunoSEQ multiplex PCR, while TCRdb's copy carries only in-frame clones and drops some. The DNA was the basis for D and trimming; V, J and clone size are from that table. The sample gives tens of thousands of clones, roughly nine tenths of which show up once; 1.6% is in the top ten. Sequencing was performed on peripheral blood. This chain connects TRBV18 to TRBJ2-6; weak D call: TRBD1 (5 bases). This receptor was taken from a man aged 55 to 70 with acute or convalescent COVID-19. The CDR3 nucleotides are TGTGCCAGCTCACCACCGCAGGGTATCTCTGGGGCCAACGTCCTGACTTTC. This codes for CASSPPQGISGANVLTF.